Each of the 12 T cell receptor beta chains below was sequenced from the same sample in a study of T cell responses to AZD1222 COVID-19 vaccine. TCRdb keeps only in-frame clones here, not all; method: immunoSEQ multiplex PCR. This sample yields some 64,000 clones, of which approximately 84% are seen a single time; 15% to 20% belongs to the top ten. This sample comprised peripheral blood, obtained on day 0 of AZD1222 vaccination. These receptors all come from an adult in good health.

This chain connects TRBV5-1 to TRBJ2-2; the D is unclear. The CDR3 is 16 residues long. Germline V gene data show CDR1 as SGHRS and CDR2 as YFSETQ. Between the trimmed V and J ends, which lost 6 bases and 0 bases, there was a span of 15 bases. Written as DNA, the CDR3 is TGCGCCAGCACCCTCGGTGCGATAGCGAACACCGGGGAGCTGTTTTTT. Residues: CASTLGAIANTGELFF. Based on the CDR3 plus reference TRBV5-1 and TRBJ2-2, the full variable domain is KAGVTQTPRYLIKTRGQQVTLSCSPISGHRSVSWYQQTPGQGLQFLFEYFSETQRNKGNFPGRFSGRQFSNSRSEMNVSTLELGDSALYLCASTLGAIANTGELFFGEGSRLTVL.

This chain links TRBV29-1 with TRBJ2-2; TRBD1 aligns across 7 bases. The germline V gene has CDR1 SQVTM and CDR2 ANQGSEA. This CDR3 region has 14 residues. J gave up 0 bases and V 6 bases, and 4 bases lay outside the gene matches. The CDR3 nucleotides are TGCAGCGTCGGGACAGCCGCGAACACCGGGGAGCTGTTTTTT. Amino acid sequence: CSVGTAANTGELFF.

The chain employs TRBV12-3 or TRBV12-4 and TRBJ1-5, with D possibly being TRBD1 (5 bases). This CDR3 spans 13 amino acids. Deletions cut 6 bases from V and 9 bases from J, with 15 bases between. CDR3 amino acids: CASSDREPGPQHF. The CDR3 bases are TGTGCCAGCAGCGACAGAGAGCCGGGGCCCCAGCATTTT.

The chain combines TRBV10-1 with TRBJ2-6; 7 bases fit TRBD1. The CDR3 is 16 amino acids. Germline-derived CDR1 and CDR2 are WNHNN and SYGVQD (reference sequence). The junction had 6 bases not matched to a gene; V was cut back by 5 bases and J by 2 bases. The CDR3 sequence is CASSNPTGAGANVLTF. CDR3 sequence (DNA): TGCGCCAGCAGTAATCCAACAGGGGCTGGGGCCAACGTCCTGACTTTC.

The chain links TRBV6-1 to TRBJ1-2; D is unclear. The germline V gene encodes CDR1 MNHNS and CDR2 SASEGT. The CDR3 runs 14 residues. V was trimmed by 2 bases and J by 5 bases, leaving 12 bases between them. CDR3 bases: TGTGCCAGCAGTGAAAGGGATGGCCCTTATGGCTACACCTTC. This translates into CASSERDGPYGYTF.

The V gene is TRBV4-3, the J gene TRBJ1-2; D gene unclear. The germline V gene encodes CDR1 LGHNA and CDR2 YSLEER. Trimming removed 0 bases from V and 7 bases from J, with 9 bases in between. CDR3 size: 13 residues. In nucleotides, the CDR3 is TGCGCCAGCAGCCAAGATGGACGCATTGGCTACACCTTC. It is translated as CASSQDGRIGYTF.

The chain is built from TRBV9 and TRBJ1-2, with D hard to call. The CDR3 sequence is 13 residues long. Trimming removed 7 bases at V and 8 bases at J, with 18 bases between. The germline V gene encodes CDR1 SGDLS and CDR2 YYNGEE. The CDR3 sequence: CASRSTTLPGYTF. The CDR3 DNA reads as TGTGCCAGCCGTTCCACGACACTCCCGGGCTACACCTTC.

CDR3 DNA: TGCGCCAGCAGCCAAGATCCCAGGGACCACTGGTCTGACGAGCAGTACTTC. As protein: CASSQDPRDHWSDEQYF. This sequence joins TRBV4-3 and TRBJ2-7, with D perhaps assigned TRBD1 or TRBD2 (5 bases each). Per the germline V gene, CDR1 is LGHNA and CDR2 is YSLEER. The CDR3 runs to 17 residues. Trimming cost V 0 bases and J 5 bases, with 20 bases left between them.

The V gene is TRBV30, the J gene TRBJ2-7; D remains ambiguous. Germline CDR1 reads GTSNPN; CDR2 reads SVGIG (reference sequence). V shed 0 bases and J shed 0 bases, with 9 bases lying between them. This CDR3 is built from 14 residues. The CDR3 region is CAWSVLQGSYEQYF. The CDR3 nucleotides read TGTGCCTGGAGTGTACTTCAAGGCTCCTACGAGCAGTACTTC.

This clone has a handful of counts. The genes are TRBV30 and TRBJ1-3; TRBD1 matches at 7 bases. CDR3 length equals 17 residues. The ends lost 5 bases at V and 4 bases at J; junction bases unmatched: 17. Germline loops: CDR1 GTSNPN, CDR2 SVGIG (reference sequence). CDR3 in amino acids: CAWAPWERGRFGNTIYF. CDR3 sequence (DNA): TGTGCCTGGGCACCATGGGAGAGGGGGCGATTCGGAAACACCATATATTTT.

V is TRBV4-1 and J is TRBJ2-3; 7 positions agree with TRBD2. J gave up 4 bases and V 4 bases, and 8 bases lay outside the gene matches. Germline V CDR1 and CDR2: MGHRA, YSYEKL. This CDR3 is 15 amino acids long. For the CDR3, the DNA is TGCGCCAGCAGCCGAGGACTAGTTCCCCCAGATACGCAGTATTTT. It yields the protein CASSRGLVPPDTQYF.

CDR3 in DNA: TGTGCCAGCAGCTTATCGGTGAACACTGAAGCTTTCTTT. It is translated as CASSLSVNTEAFF. The rearrangement uses TRBV7-2 and TRBJ1-1; D is unclear. Germline V gives CDR1 SGHTA, CDR2 FQGNSA. The CDR3 contains 13 residues. Trimming stripped 2 bases from V and 0 bases from J, with 4 bases between.